This T cell receptor (beta chain) was retrieved from a study of CD8+ T cells in alopecia areata. Study information: Patients received oral tofacitinib, 5 to 10 mg twice daily, for moderate-to-severe alopecia areata. Disease severity was quantified as SALT score of affected scalp area.

This clone was counted between two and nine times. Regarding treatment: oral pan-JAK inhibitor, 5-10 mg twice daily. Extraction of RNA preceded its reverse transcription into cDNA, which served as the sequencing template. Profiled with immunoSEQ multiplex PCR; TCRdb holds only in-frame clones, not every one. The table includes 75,000 to 80,000 clones, around 61% detected once. The V end lost 4 bases, the J end lost 8 bases, and 11 bases lay between the germline ends. The germline CDR1 and CDR2 sequences are SEHNR and FQNEAQ (reference sequence). The CDR3 consists of 13 residues. This rearrangement joins TRBV7-9 to TRBJ1-4; the D gene is possibly TRBD1 (5 bases). The input for sequencing was CD8+ T cells sorted from blood, taken at week 24, from a patient treated with tofacitinib. This TCR was sampled from a human donor with alopecia areata. CDR3 region: CASSSVSGEKLFF. The CDR3 DNA follows: TGTGCCAGCAGCTCTGTATCAGGGGAAAAACTGTTTTTT.